This TCR beta chain was sequenced for a study of response to subunit inactivated influenza vaccine. Each CDR3 protein gets one entry after TCRdb re-called the RT-PCR reads with MiXCR. Of some 150,000 distinct CDR3 sequences listed, around 12% are singletons. The V end lost 0 bases, the J end lost 0 bases, and 7 bases lay between the germline ends. The germline V gene encodes CDR1 SGHDT and CDR2 YYEEEE. The CDR3 sequence is 15 residues long. This clonotype was recorded a few times. The same specimen was also included in a second study, on T cells expressing NK-cell markers. From that report: Generation of TCR beta cDNA was performed by 5'RACE template switching incorporating UMIs. Cells sorted as CD3+CD56+NKG2C+, CD3+CD56+NKG2C- and CD3+CD56-NKG2C+ T cells supplied the TCR beta repertoires. NKG2C+ dominant clonotype frequencies in more than 5 donors were roughly 1.0-7.5% of CD8+ T cells.

This specimen was CD8+ T cells sorted from PBMCs, taken approximately 13 days after vaccination. The TCR comes from a man aged 45-65 years who received an inactivated influenza vaccine. The chain carries TRBV5-6 and TRBJ2-1; D perhaps matches TRBD2 (6 bases). CDR3: CASSLGGDSYNEQFF. In nucleotides, the CDR3 is TGTGCCAGCAGCTTGGGCGGGGACTCCTACAATGAGCAGTTCTTC.